This T cell receptor beta chain was recorded in a study of blood T cells in healthy people across ages. Study-wide background: The template switching approach captured approximately one barcoded beta molecule for every two T cells.

General study points: More naive CD4+ cells and higher diversity were found in long-lived than in aged donors.

It was with a sample-barcoded 5' primer and a J-beta primer mix that a second PCR of roughly 7 to 12 cycles was run. CDR3-containing paired-end reads numbered at least 2.5 million in each sample. TCRdb processed the 5' RACE reads anew with MiXCR; each CDR3 protein has one entry. The sample consists of some 690,000 distinct CDR3 sequences, over 20% of them appearing once. In regard to this clonotype: Its antigen is undetermined.

Looked up from germline, CDR1 is SGHTA and CDR2 is FQGNSA. This CDR3 is built from 14 residues. The chain uses TRBV7-2 and TRBJ2-1; 7 positions match TRBD2. TRBJ2-5 matches the DNA end more closely, so the J call is doubtful. Sequencing was done on a sample of blood. The clonotype was recovered from a man in his 70s in good health. CDR3: CASTGSGERETQYF. CDR3 DNA sequence: TGTGCCAGCACGGGCAGCGGGGAGAGGGAGACCCAGTACTTC.